This T cell receptor beta chain comes out of a study of T-cell memory formation after mild COVID-19. Background on the study: TCR clusters were largely donor specific.

The V gene's germline CDR1 is SGHRS and CDR2 YFSETQ. Trimming took off 0 bases at V and 0 bases at J, with 12 bases between the two ends. The CDR3 has 16 residues. Concerning this clonotype: The antigen is unknown.

Findings and caveats of the study: Clones shrinking from day 15 to 85 showed even CD4/CD8 mixes; later expanders tilted CD4+.

TCRdb reprocessed the 5' RACE reads via MiXCR and lists one record per CDR3 protein. The sample consists of roughly 450,000 distinct CDR3 sequences, 18% of them appearing once. The chain uses TRBV5-1 and TRBJ1-1; D is possibly TRBD1 (5 bases). The sequencing sample was made of PBMCs or a T cell subset sorted from them (not recorded which). The TCR comes from a man between 18 and 29 years old who had mild COVID-19 (a few samples of this study predate the infection). Cell type and time point are not known. Here the CDR3 DNA reads TGCGCCAGCAGCTTGGTCGGTGGGGGAATGAACACTGAAGCTTTCTTT. This encodes CASSLVGGGMNTEAFF.